A single sample gave rise to the 12 T cell receptor beta chains below, sequenced in a study of blood T cell repertoires in COVID-19. Clones were sequenced by immunoSEQ multiplex PCR, and TCRdb holds only the in-frame ones, with some missing. This table holds approximately 100,000 clones, roughly 92% found once. Sequencing was carried out using peripheral blood. The receptors were gathered from a man between 65 and 80 years old with acute or convalescent COVID-19.

This chain uses TRBV24-1 with TRBJ2-3; D is perhaps TRBD2 (5 bases). With 6 bases removed from V and 2 bases from J, the gap between germline ends came to 8 bases. The CDR3 contains 13 residues. The germline gives CDR1 KGHDR, CDR2 SFDVKD. The CDR3 here is CATSWENTDTQYF. The CDR3 DNA reads as TGTGCCACCAGTTGGGAGAACACAGATACGCAGTATTTT.

The chain carries TRBV5-8 and TRBJ2-7; 8 bases agree with TRBD1. Unmatched junction bases numbered 5, after V lost 1 base and J lost 2 bases. The CDR3 extends over 15 amino acids. CDR1 and CDR2 (germline): SGHTS, YDEGEE. CDR3: CASSLRGQAPYEQYF. In DNA form, the CDR3 reads TGTGCCAGCAGCTTGCGGGGACAGGCACCCTACGAGCAGTACTTC.

The rearrangement links TRBV18 to TRBJ1-1; TRBD1 agrees at 7 bases. The CDR3 spans 14 residues. V was pared by 6 bases and J by 0 bases, with 4 bases of the junction left unmatched. CDR1 is KGHSH, CDR2 LQKENI, per germline. This CDR3 reads CASSMDRMNTEAFF. CDR3 nucleotides: TGTGCCAGCTCCATGGACAGGATGAACACTGAAGCTTTCTTT.

This chain joins TRBV5-1 and TRBJ1-3, with TRBD1 matching over 10 bases. CDR3 length: 15 amino acids. Germline assignment: CDR1 SGHRS and CDR2 YFSETQ. The ends lost 4 bases at V and 5 bases at J; junction bases unmatched: 6. In nucleotides, the CDR3 is TGCGCCAGCAGCCCAAGACAGGGGGCCCGAAACACCATATATTTT. It specifies CASSPRQGARNTIYF.

The J gene is TRBJ2-7, the V gene TRBV15, with D maybe TRBD2 (6 bases). This CDR3 is 16 amino acids long. The germline V gene encodes CDR1 LNHNV and CDR2 YYDKDF (reference sequence). Trimming stripped 0 bases from V and 3 bases from J, with 15 bases between. The CDR3 sequence: CATSREFGSGYYEQYF. As DNA, the CDR3 is TGTGCCACCAGCAGAGAGTTCGGGAGTGGTTACTACGAGCAGTACTTC.

The chain is built from TRBV7-9 and TRBJ2-1, with a possible D match to TRBD1 (6 bases). V lost 2 bases and J lost 7, with 15 bases in between. This CDR3 has 15 amino acids. CDR1 is SEHNR, CDR2 FQNEAQ, per germline (reference sequence). CDR3 region: CASSLKGVVGNEQFF. Written as DNA, the CDR3 is TGTGCCAGCAGCTTAAAGGGGGTGGTAGGGAATGAGCAGTTCTTC. Together with reference TRBV7-9 and TRBJ2-1, the CDR3 gives the full variable domain: DTGVSQNPRHKITKRGQNVTFRCDPISEHNRLYWYRQTLGQGPEFLTYFQNEAQLEKSRLLSDRFSAERPKGSFSTLEIQRTEQGDSAMYLCASSLKGVVGNEQFFGPGTRLTVL.

This rearrangement joins TRBV15 to TRBJ2-2; maybe TRBD2 (7 bases). Germline CDR1 and CDR2: LNHNV and YYDKDF (reference sequence). The ends were cut back, 5 bases at V and 2 bases at J, with 12 bases in the middle. The CDR3 totals 15 residues. As DNA, the CDR3 is TGTGCCACCAGCCGAGGGGGGGGAAACACCGGGGAGCTGTTTTTT. Translating gives CATSRGGGNTGELFF. Based on the CDR3 plus reference TRBV15 and TRBJ2-2, the full variable domain is DAMVIQNPRYQVTQFGKPVTLSCSQTLNHNVMYWYQQKSSQAPKLLFHYYDKDFNNEADTPDNFQSRRPNTSFCFLDIRSPGLGDTAMYLCATSRGGGNTGELFFGEGSRLTVL.

The chain has TRBV6-5 and TRBJ2-1, with a tentative D call TRBD2 (6 bases). The CDR3 spans 14 residues. Germline-derived CDR1 and CDR2 are MNHEY and SVGAGI. Trimming removed 5 bases at V and 4 bases at J, with 12 bases between. The CDR3 loop is CASSRRDGYNEQFF. CDR3 bases: TGTGCCAGCAGTCGGCGGGATGGGTACAATGAGCAGTTCTTC.

This chain links TRBV1 with TRBJ2-1; the table's D call TRBD2 went unverified against the DNA. TRBV1 is flagged as a pseudogene. The CDR3 is 16 residues long. The CDR3 DNA reads as TGCACCAGCAGCCAAACTAGCGGTTATCCCTACAATGAGCAGTTCTTC. Translation gives CTSSQTSGYPYNEQFF.

CDR3 DNA: TGTGCCAGTAGTATACAACAGGCCCCCACCGGGGAGCTGTTTTTT. The encoded protein is CASSIQQAPTGELFF. V usage is TRBV19 and J usage is TRBJ2-2; possible D gene TRBD1, 5 bases. The V gene lost 2 bases and the J gene lost 4 bases, with 11 bases spanning the gap. Germline V CDR1 and CDR2: LNHDA, SQIVND (reference sequence). The CDR3 loop spans 15 amino acids. Complete variable domain (other parts from reference TRBV19 and TRBJ2-2): DGGITQSPKYLFRKEGQNVTLSCEQNLNHDAMYWYRQDPGQGLRLIYYSQIVNDFQKGDIAEGYSVSREKKESFPLTVTSAQKNPTAFYLCASSIQQAPTGELFFGEGSRLTVL.

This chain links TRBV28 with TRBJ2-5; 11 bases line up with TRBD1. Germline V CDR1 and CDR2: MDHEN, SYDVKM. With V trimmed by 6 bases and J by 7 bases, 16 bases remained unmatched. CDR3 length equals 17 residues. The DNA for the CDR3 is TGTGCCAGCAGCGCCCTCGAGCAAGCGGGACAGGGGGGGACCCAGTACTTC. Its protein is CASSALEQAGQGGTQYF.

This chain joins TRBV5-8 and TRBJ1-2; weak D call: TRBD1 (6 bases). Deletions cut 4 bases from V and 7 bases from J, with 17 bases between. Per the germline V gene, CDR1 is SGHTS and CDR2 is YDEGEE. This CDR3 comprises 14 residues. CDR3 DNA: TGTGCCAGCAGCGCACTACAGGGTCGCGGTGGCTACACCTTC. Amino acids: CASSALQGRGGYTF.